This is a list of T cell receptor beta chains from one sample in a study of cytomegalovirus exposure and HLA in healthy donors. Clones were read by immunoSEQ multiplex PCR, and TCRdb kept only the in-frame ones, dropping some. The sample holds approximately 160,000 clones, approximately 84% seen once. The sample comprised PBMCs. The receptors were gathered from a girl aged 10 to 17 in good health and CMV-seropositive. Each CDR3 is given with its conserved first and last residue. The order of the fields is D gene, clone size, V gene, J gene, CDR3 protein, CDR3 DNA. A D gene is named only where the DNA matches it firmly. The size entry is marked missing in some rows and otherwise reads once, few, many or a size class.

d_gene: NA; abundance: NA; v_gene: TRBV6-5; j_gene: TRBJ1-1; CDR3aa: CASSYSPLGRAEAFF; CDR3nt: TGTGCCAGCAGTTACTCCCCATTGGGCAGGGCGGAAGCTTTCTTT
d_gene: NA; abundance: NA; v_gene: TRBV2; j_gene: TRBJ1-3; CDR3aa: CASSRGIKNTIYF; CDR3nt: TGTGCCAGCAGCAGGGGAATTAAGAACACCATATATTTT
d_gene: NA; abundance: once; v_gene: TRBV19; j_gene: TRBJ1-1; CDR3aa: CASSITGGAGRKTEAFF; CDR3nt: TGTGCCAGTAGTATTACCGGAGGGGCAGGGAGGAAGACTGAAGCTTTCTTT
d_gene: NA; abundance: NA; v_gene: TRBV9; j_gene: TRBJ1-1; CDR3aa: CASSPRTEREAFF; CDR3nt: TGTGCCAGCAGCCCAAGGACAGAGCGTGAAGCTTTCTTT
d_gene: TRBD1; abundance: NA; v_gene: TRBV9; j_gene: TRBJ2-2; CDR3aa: CASGTWRGTGDGELFF; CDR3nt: TGTGCCAGCGGTACCTGGAGGGGGACAGGGGACGGGGAGCTGTTTTTT
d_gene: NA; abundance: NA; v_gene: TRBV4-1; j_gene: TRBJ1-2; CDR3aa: CASSQEKGRAYGYTF; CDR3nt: TGCGCCAGCAGCCAAGAAAAAGGCAGGGCCTATGGCTACACCTTC
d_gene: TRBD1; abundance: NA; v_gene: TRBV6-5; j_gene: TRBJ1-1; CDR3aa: CASRSTGFMNTEAFF; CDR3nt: TGTGCCAGCAGATCGACAGGGTTCATGAACACTGAAGCTTTCTTT
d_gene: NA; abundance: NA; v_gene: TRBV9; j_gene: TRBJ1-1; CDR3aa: CASSVAPGDGNTEAFF; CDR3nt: TGTGCCAGCAGCGTAGCTCCCGGGGATGGGAACACTGAAGCTTTCTTT
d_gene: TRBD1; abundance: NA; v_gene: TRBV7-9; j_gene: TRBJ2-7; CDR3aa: CSSSPPGARGNYEQYF; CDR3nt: TGTTCCAGCAGCCCGCCCGGGGCCAGGGGGAACTACGAGCAGTACTTC
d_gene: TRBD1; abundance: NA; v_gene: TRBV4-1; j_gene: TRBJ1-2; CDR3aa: CASSQDETGGNGYTF; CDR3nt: TGCGCCAGCAGCCAAGACGAGACAGGGGGCAATGGCTACACCTTC
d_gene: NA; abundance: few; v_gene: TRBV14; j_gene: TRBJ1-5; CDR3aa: CASSFWGTSNQPQHF; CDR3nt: TGTGCCAGCAGCTTTTGGGGCACCTCAAATCAGCCCCAGCATTTT
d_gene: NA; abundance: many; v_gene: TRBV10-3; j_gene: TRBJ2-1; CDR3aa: CAISESGGRGSYNEQFF; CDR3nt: TGTGCCATCAGTGAGTCAGGAGGGCGAGGGTCCTACAATGAGCAGTTCTTC
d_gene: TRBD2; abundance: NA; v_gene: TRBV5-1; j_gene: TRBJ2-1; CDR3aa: CASTSLGGSSYNEQFF; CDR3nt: TGCGCCAGCACCAGCTTGGGGGGGAGCTCCTACAATGAGCAGTTCTTC
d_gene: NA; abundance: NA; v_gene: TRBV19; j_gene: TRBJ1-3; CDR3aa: CASSIRQGSPSGNTIYF; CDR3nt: TGTGCCAGTAGTATTCGGCAGGGCAGTCCATCTGGAAACACCATATATTTT
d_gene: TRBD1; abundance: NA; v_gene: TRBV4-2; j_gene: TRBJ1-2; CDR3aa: CASSGLTGNYGYTF; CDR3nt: TGTGCCAGCAGCGGATTGACAGGGAACTATGGCTACACCTTC
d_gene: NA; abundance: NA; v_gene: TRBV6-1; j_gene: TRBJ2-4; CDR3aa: CASSEGTVAKNIQYF; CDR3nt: TGTGCCAGCAGTGAAGGGACAGTAGCCAAAAACATTCAGTACTTC
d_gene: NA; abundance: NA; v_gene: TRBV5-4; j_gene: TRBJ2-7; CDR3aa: CASTLTFWYF; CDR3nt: TGTGCCAGCACCCTGACATTTTGGTACTTC
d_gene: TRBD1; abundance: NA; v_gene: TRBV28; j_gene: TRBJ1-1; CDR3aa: CASSRRTGSTEAFF; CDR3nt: TGTGCCAGCAGTCGGCGGACAGGGAGCACTGAAGCTTTCTTT
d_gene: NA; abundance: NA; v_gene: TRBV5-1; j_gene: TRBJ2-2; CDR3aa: CASSLTGFATGELFF; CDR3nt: TGCGCCAGCAGCTTGACAGGGTTTGCCACCGGGGAGCTGTTTTTT
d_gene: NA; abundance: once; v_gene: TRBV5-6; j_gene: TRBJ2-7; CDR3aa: CASSSRFSSSYEQYF; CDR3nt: TGTGCCAGCAGCTCAAGATTCTCCAGCTCCTACGAGCAGTACTTC
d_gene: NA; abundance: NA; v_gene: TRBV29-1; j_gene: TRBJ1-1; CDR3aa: CSVADSEAFF; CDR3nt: TGCAGCGTTGCAGACAGTGAAGCTTTCTTT
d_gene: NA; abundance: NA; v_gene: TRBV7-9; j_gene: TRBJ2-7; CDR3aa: CASSLAGSSYEQYF; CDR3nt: TGTGCCAGCAGCTTAGCCGGGAGTTCCTACGAGCAGTACTTC
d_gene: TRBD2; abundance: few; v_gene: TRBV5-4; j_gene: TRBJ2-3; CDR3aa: CASSQEASGGADTQYF; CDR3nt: TGTGCCAGCAGCCAAGAAGCCAGCGGGGGGGCAGATACGCAGTATTTT
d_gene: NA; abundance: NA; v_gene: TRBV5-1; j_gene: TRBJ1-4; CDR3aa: CASSSGGSNEKLFF; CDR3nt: TGCGCCAGCAGCTCTGGGGGGAGTAATGAAAAACTGTTTTTT
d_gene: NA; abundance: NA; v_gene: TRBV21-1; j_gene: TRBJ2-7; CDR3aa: CASSKEPRTVQTGQYF; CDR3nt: TGTGCCAGCAGCAAAGAGCCGAGGACAGTCCAAACTGGGCAGTACTTC
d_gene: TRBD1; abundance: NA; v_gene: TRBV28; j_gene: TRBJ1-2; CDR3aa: CASRPTGDSYPFYGYTF; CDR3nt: TGTGCCAGCAGACCTACCGGGGACAGCTATCCCTTTTATGGCTACACCTTC
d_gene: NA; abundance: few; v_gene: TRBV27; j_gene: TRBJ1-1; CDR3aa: CASSRFTTNTEAFF; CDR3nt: TGTGCCAGCAGTCGCTTTACTACGAACACTGAAGCTTTCTTT
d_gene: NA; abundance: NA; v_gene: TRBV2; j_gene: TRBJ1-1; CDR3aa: CASRQAPLEAFF; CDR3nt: TGTGCCAGCCGCCAGGCGCCCCTTGAAGCTTTCTTT
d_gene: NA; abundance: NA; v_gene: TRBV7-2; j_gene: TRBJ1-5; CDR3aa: CASSLEGVQPQHF; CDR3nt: TGTGCCAGCAGCTTAGAAGGAGTTCAGCCCCAGCATTTT
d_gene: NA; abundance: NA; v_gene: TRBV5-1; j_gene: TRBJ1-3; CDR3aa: CASGGGGSGNTIYF; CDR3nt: TGCGCCAGCGGCGGGGGAGGCTCCGGAAACACCATATATTTT
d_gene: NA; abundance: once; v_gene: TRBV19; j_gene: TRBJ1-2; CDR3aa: CASSPDRRFGGYTF; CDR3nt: TGTGCCAGTAGTCCTGACAGGCGGTTTGGTGGCTACACCTTC
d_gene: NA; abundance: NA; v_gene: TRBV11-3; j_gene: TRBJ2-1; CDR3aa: CASSSARVPYNEQFF; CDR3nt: TGTGCCAGCAGCTCGGCGAGGGTCCCCTACAATGAGCAGTTCTTC
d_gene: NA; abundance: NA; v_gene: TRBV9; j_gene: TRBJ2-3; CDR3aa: CASSVGLTPGTDTQYF; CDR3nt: TGTGCCAGCAGCGTAGGACTCACCCCTGGCACAGATACGCAGTATTTT
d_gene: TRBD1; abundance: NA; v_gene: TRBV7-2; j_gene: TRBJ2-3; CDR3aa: CASSLATGGYRGPEDTQYF; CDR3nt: TGTGCCAGCAGCTTAGCCACCGGGGGCTACAGGGGGCCCGAAGATACGCAGTATTTT
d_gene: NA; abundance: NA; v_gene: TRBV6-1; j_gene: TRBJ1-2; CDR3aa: CATYRDYGYTF; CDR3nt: TGTGCCACCTACAGGGACTATGGCTACACCTTC
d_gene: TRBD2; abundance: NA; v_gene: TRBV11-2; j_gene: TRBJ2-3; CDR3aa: CASSHTSGATPDTQYF; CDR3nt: TGTGCCAGCAGCCACACTAGCGGGGCGACCCCAGATACGCAGTATTTT
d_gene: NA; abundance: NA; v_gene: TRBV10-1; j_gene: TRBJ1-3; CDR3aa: CATSTFPRSGNTIYF; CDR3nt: TGCGCCACCTCGACATTCCCGCGCTCTGGAAACACCATATATTTT
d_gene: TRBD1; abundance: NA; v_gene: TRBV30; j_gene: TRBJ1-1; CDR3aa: CAWDRGQGRPEAFF; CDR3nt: TGTGCCTGGGACCGCGGACAGGGTCGGCCTGAAGCTTTCTTT
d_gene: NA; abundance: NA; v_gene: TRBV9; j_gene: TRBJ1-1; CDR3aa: CASSVAEGRQNTEAFF; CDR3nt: TGTGCCAGCAGCGTAGCTGAGGGCCGACAGAACACTGAAGCTTTCTTT
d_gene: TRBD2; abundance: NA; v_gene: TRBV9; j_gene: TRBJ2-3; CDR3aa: CASSVGLAGISTDTQYF; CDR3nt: TGTGCCAGCAGCGTAGGACTAGCGGGGATTAGCACAGATACGCAGTATTTT
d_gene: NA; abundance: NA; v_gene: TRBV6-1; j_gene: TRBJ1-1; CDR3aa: CASSDFPYNTEAFF; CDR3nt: TGTGCCAGCAGTGACTTCCCCTATAACACTGAAGCTTTCTTT
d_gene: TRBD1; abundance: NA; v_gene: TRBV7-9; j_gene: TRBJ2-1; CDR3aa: CASSQGAGGGDEQFF; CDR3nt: TGTGCCAGCAGCCAAGGGGCAGGGGGTGGCGATGAGCAGTTCTTC
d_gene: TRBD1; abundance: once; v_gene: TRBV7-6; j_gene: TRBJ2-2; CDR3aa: CASSRTGINTGELFF; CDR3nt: TGTGCCAGCAGCCGGACAGGGATTAACACCGGGGAGCTGTTTTTT
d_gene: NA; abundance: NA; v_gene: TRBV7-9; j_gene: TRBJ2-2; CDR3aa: CASSSRRLASPKNTGELFF; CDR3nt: TGTGCCAGCAGCTCCCGACGTCTAGCGTCGCCGAAGAACACCGGGGAGCTGTTTTTT
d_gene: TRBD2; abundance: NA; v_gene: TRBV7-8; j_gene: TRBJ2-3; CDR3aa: CASSQWTSGGPDTQYF; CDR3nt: TGTGCCAGCAGCCAATGGACTAGCGGGGGCCCGGATACGCAGTATTTT
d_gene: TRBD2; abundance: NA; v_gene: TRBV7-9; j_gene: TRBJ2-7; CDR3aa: CASSSTSLAGPSYEQYF; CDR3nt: TGTGCCAGCAGCAGTACCTCATTAGCGGGGCCTTCCTACGAGCAGTACTTC
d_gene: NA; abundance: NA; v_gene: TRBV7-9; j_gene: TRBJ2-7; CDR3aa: CASSLGLRDSSYEQYF; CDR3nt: TGTGCCAGCAGCTTAGGTCTGCGAGACAGCTCCTACGAGCAGTACTTC
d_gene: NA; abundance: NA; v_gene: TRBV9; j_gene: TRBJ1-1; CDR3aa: CASSPRGGMNTEAFF; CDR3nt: TGTGCCAGCAGCCCGCGGGGGGGCATGAACACTGAAGCTTTCTTT
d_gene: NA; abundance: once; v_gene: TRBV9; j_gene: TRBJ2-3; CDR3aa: CASSVELASTDTQYF; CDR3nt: TGTGCCAGCAGCGTAGAACTAGCAAGCACAGATACGCAGTATTTT
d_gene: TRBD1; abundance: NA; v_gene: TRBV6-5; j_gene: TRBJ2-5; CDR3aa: CASKTGGRETQYF; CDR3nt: TGTGCCAGCAAAACAGGGGGCCGGGAGACCCAGTACTTC
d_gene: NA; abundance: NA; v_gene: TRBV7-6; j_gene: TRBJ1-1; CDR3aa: CASSGGRNTEAFF; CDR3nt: TGTGCCAGCAGCGGAGGGAGGAACACTGAAGCTTTCTTT
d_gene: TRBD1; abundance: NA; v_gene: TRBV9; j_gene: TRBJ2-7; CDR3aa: CASSPQIPGTGTYEQYF; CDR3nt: TGTGCCAGCAGCCCACAAATTCCCGGGACAGGGACCTACGAGCAGTACTTC
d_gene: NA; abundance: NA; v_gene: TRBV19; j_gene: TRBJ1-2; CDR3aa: CASSINQGRSGYTF; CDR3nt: TGTGCCAGTAGTATTAACCAGGGAAGGAGTGGCTACACCTTC
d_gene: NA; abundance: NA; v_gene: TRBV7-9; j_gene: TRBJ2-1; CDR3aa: CASSLGGLRSYNEQFF; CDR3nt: TGTGCCAGCAGCTTGGGGGGGCTGAGATCCTACAATGAGCAGTTCTTC
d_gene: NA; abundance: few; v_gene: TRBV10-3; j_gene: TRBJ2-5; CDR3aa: CAISEGLGGETQYF; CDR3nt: TGTGCCATCAGTGAAGGGCTAGGGGGAGAGACCCAGTACTTC